This T cell receptor (beta chain) was retrieved from a study of blood T cell repertoires in COVID-19. Living in roughly 25 US areas, the participants were between about 18 and 95 years of age. Germline loops: CDR1 SNHLY, CDR2 FYNNEI. The CDR3 covers 16 residues. V dropped 4 bases and J dropped 1 base, with 13 bases sitting between them. Some clones are missing from TCRdb's copy, which holds only in-frame ones; the method was immunoSEQ multiplex PCR. In the table there are under 400,000 clones, about 86% of which are singletons. The clonotype was recovered from a woman between 35 and 50 years old with acute COVID-19. The rearrangement uses TRBV2 and TRBJ2-2, with D possibly matching TRBD1 (5 bases). Input material: PBMCs or T cells enriched from blood (not recorded which). DNA for the CDR3: TGTGCCAGCAGTGTAGGGCAGGGTATGAACACCGGGGAGCTGTTTTTT. This gives the protein CASSVGQGMNTGELFF.